Included here is one T cell receptor (beta chain) sequence, with context. What it binds is not known. The data derive from a study of graft-versus-host responses after intestinal transplantation. Study as a whole: Anti-thymocyte globulin induction preceded three to four years of tacrolimus and steroid maintenance in all recipients.

Study-level results: Recipient-marrow GvH clones were detected, some having first appeared in ileum or blood.

Profiled with immunoSEQ multiplex PCR; TCRdb holds only in-frame clones, not every one. The sample lists tens of thousands of clones, 90% to 95% seen once, with approximately 0.8% in the top ten. In germline, CDR1 is GTSNPN, CDR2 SVGIG (reference sequence). Trimming took 0 bases from V and 2 from J, leaving 8 bases between them. CDR3 length: 13 amino acids. This chain connects TRBV30 to TRBJ2-7; unclear D gene. The sequenced sample was PBMCs, obtained 16 days after intestinal transplant. The sequence was collected from a human patient who received an intestinal transplant, so some T cells may come from the graft donor. The CDR3 DNA follows: TGTGCCTGGAGTGTTGGACCAACCTACGAGCAGTACTTC. Its protein product is CAWSVGPTYEQYF.